The clone carrying this TCR beta chain was observed at least ten times. The data originate from a study of T-cell reconstitution after alpha-beta-depleted transplantation in children. TCRbeta library construction was performed incorporating unique molecular identifiers. TCRdb re-called the PCR reads through MiXCR, storing one row per CDR3 protein. This table has about 440,000 distinct CDR3 sequences, roughly 44% appearing once. CDR3 size: 13 residues. The germline gives CDR1 SQVTM, CDR2 ANQGSEA. The ends were cut back, 4 bases at V and 0 bases at J, with 7 bases in the middle. This chain joins TRBV29-1 and TRBJ2-1; D unresolved. This specimen consisted of PBMCs, obtained before TCRalphabeta/CD19-depleted stem cell transplant. This TCR was recovered from a girl aged 2-10 years with aplastic anemia, due to receive a stem cell transplant. The CDR3 nucleotides are TGCAGCGTTGCCCTGAGCTCCTACAATGAGCAGTTCTTC. Its translation: CSVALSSYNEQFF.